The 21 T cell receptor beta chains below all came from one sample that was sequenced in a study of cytomegalovirus exposure and HLA in healthy donors. Produced via immunoSEQ multiplex PCR; TCRdb's table is partial and in-frame only. Here the sample spans some 66,000 clones, 95% to 98% being singletons. The sequenced material came from PBMCs. The receptors derive from a woman younger than 35 in good health and CMV-seropositive.

The chain combines TRBV29-1 with TRBJ2-7, with 8 bases that match TRBD1. The CDR3 length is 12 residues. Germline V gene sequence: CDR1 SQVTM, CDR2 ANQGSEA. Unmatched junction bases numbered 3, after V lost 4 bases and J lost 4 bases. The CDR3 sequence is CSVVQGVYEQYF. CDR3 bases: TGCAGCGTTGTACAGGGGGTTTACGAGCAGTACTTC.

This chain uses TRBV7-3 with TRBJ2-1; TRBD2 aligns across 11 bases. The V segment lost 5 bases and the J segment 4 bases; nucleotides outside the gene matches: 4. This CDR3 has 15 amino acids. Germline values: CDR1 SGHTA, CDR2 FQGTGA. The CDR3 spells CASSVAGGPYNEQFF. The DNA of the CDR3 is TGTGCCAGCAGCGTAGCGGGAGGGCCTTACAATGAGCAGTTCTTC.

This clone is a singleton in its sample. V usage is TRBV9 and J usage is TRBJ1-1; a weak D match, TRBD1 (5 bases). The CDR3 is 14 residues long. V lost 0 bases, J lost 6 bases, and 12 bases lay in between. Per germline, CDR1 SGDLS and CDR2 YYNGEE. The CDR3 DNA reads as TGTGCCAGCAGCGTAGTCCAGGGTGGTGCTGAAGCTTTCTTT. Translating gives CASSVVQGGAEAFF.

The chain is built from TRBV18 and TRBJ2-1; TRBD2 agrees at 11 bases. V was clipped by 5 bases and J by 8 bases; unmatched bases: 8. This CDR3 contains 15 residues. Germline V CDR1 and CDR2: KGHSH, LQKENI. The CDR3 loop is CASSFSGRAAHEQFF. The CDR3 nucleotides read TGTGCCAGCTCATTTAGCGGGAGGGCCGCCCATGAGCAGTTCTTC.

The J gene is TRBJ2-7, the V gene TRBV11-2, with 7 nucleotides matching TRBD2. With 2 bases clipped from V and 5 bases from J, the junction kept 9 bases outside the gene matches. This CDR3 has 15 residues. Germline lookup yields CDR1 SGHAT and CDR2 FQNNGV. The CDR3 region has the DNA TGTGCCAGCAGCTTATGGGGGGAGGGCGGCCACGAGCAGTACTTC. Its protein product is CASSLWGEGGHEQYF.

The chain uses TRBV28 and TRBJ1-2, with 7 bases identical to TRBD1. The CDR3 length is 14 residues. Germline lookup yields CDR1 MDHEN and CDR2 SYDVKM. With V trimmed by 1 base and J by 6 bases, 5 bases remained unmatched. In nucleotides, the CDR3 is TGTGCCAGCAGTTTATCGCCAGGGGGAAATGGCTACACCTTC. As protein: CASSLSPGGNGYTF.

The chain uses TRBV2 and TRBJ1-1; 7 bases line up with TRBD1. This CDR3 region has 15 residues. The germline V gene has CDR1 SNHLY and CDR2 FYNNEI. J was trimmed by 3 bases and V by 0 bases; bases with no gene match: 4. CDR3 region: CASSEAGGGDTEAFF. The DNA of the CDR3 is TGTGCCAGCAGTGAAGCAGGGGGCGGGGACACTGAAGCTTTCTTT.

As concerns this clone: Other DNA sequences of this sample code for an identical CDR3. V is TRBV27 and J is TRBJ1-1; no clear D gene. Germline loops: CDR1 MNHEY, CDR2 SMNVEV (reference sequence). With 3 bases removed from V and 0 bases from J, the gap between germline ends came to 8 bases. The CDR3 has 14 residues. The CDR3 is CASSFRGMNTEAFF. The CDR3 coding sequence is TGTGCCAGCAGTTTCCGAGGGATGAACACTGAAGCTTTCTTT.

The genes are TRBV28 and TRBJ1-2; D possibly corresponds to TRBD1 (5 bases). Germline-derived CDR1 and CDR2 are MDHEN and SYDVKM. This CDR3 region has 13 residues. The V and J ends lost 6 bases and 3 bases respectively, with 11 bases between them. The CDR3 spells CASRPGQDYGYTF. The CDR3 DNA sequence: TGTGCCAGCAGACCAGGGCAGGACTATGGCTACACCTTC.

This clone was seen only once. The CDR3 sequence is CASSRLPGLAGDEQYF. DNA for the CDR3: TGTGCCAGCAGCCGACTCCCCGGACTAGCGGGAGACGAGCAGTACTTC. This chain joins TRBV27 and TRBJ2-7; 13 nucleotides align to TRBD2. Germline V gene data show CDR1 as MNHEY and CDR2 as SMNVEV (reference sequence). There are 16 residues in the CDR3. V lost 6 bases to trimming and J lost 5 bases; unmatched junction nucleotides: 10.

The chain links TRBV2 to TRBJ1-3; a possible D gene is TRBD1 (5 bases). Germline values: CDR1 SNHLY, CDR2 FYNNEI. The V end was cut by 8 bases, the J end by 8 bases, with 13 bases between. This CDR3 comprises 12 residues. CDR3 sequence: CASQGAVDTIYF. CDR3 DNA: TGTGCCAGCCAGGGTGCGGTAGACACCATATATTTT.

The V gene is TRBV30, the J gene TRBJ1-1; D is undetermined. Per germline, CDR1 GTSNPN and CDR2 SVGIG (reference sequence). Trimming took 3 bases from V and 3 from J, leaving 11 bases between them. This CDR3 spans 13 amino acids. The CDR3: CAWRARLDTEAFF. The CDR3 nucleotides read TGTGCCTGGAGAGCTCGCCTAGACACTGAAGCTTTCTTT.

This clone was seen only once. The chain uses TRBV6-6 and TRBJ2-1; D is uncertain. The length of the CDR3 is 13 residues. V dropped 7 bases and J dropped 4 bases, with 11 bases sitting between them. Germline V gene lookup returns CDR1 MNHNY and CDR2 SVGAGI (reference sequence). CDR3 region: CASTKGAYNEQFF. As DNA, the CDR3 is TGTGCCAGCACCAAAGGAGCATACAATGAGCAGTTCTTC.

The CDR3 DNA reads as TGTGCCAGCACTGCCTGGACAGGGTATGAGCAGTACTTC. This sequence encodes CASTAWTGYEQYF. V usage is TRBV28 and J usage is TRBJ2-7; TRBD1 aligns across 8 bases. Germline trimming cut 7 bases from V and 7 bases from J; bases unmatched to any gene: 9. The CDR3 is made up of 13 amino acids. Germline V gene sequence: CDR1 MDHEN, CDR2 SYDVKM. Together with reference TRBV28 and TRBJ2-7, the CDR3 gives the full variable domain: DVKVTQSSRYLVKRTGEKVFLECVQDMDHENMFWYRQDPGLGLRLIYFSYDVKMKEKGDIPEGYSVSREKKERFSLILESASTNQTSMYLCASTAWTGYEQYFGPGTRLTVT.

The chain recombines TRBV7-8 with TRBJ1-4, with D possibly TRBD1 on 5 matching bases. Germline V lookup: CDR1 SGHVS, CDR2 FQNEAQ. This CDR3 region has 20 residues. The V gene lost 2 bases and the J gene lost 0 bases, with 22 bases spanning the gap. Here the CDR3 reads CASSLKIGFGAFATNEKLFF. CDR3 coding DNA: TGTGCCAGCAGCTTAAAAATCGGGTTTGGGGCCTTTGCAACTAATGAAAAACTGTTTTTT.

V usage is TRBV6-1 and J usage is TRBJ1-5; 9 positions agree with TRBD1. The CDR3 runs to 14 residues. Per the germline V gene, CDR1 is MNHNS and CDR2 is SASEGT. The V and J ends lost 6 bases and 6 bases, in that order; junction bases with no gene match: 6. The CDR3, as DNA: TGTGCCAGCAGCGGAACAGGGGGCGGTCAGCCCCAGCATTTT. The encoded protein is CASSGTGGGQPQHF.

V usage is TRBV6-5 and J usage is TRBJ2-3, with TRBD1 identical over 7 bases. This CDR3 has 14 amino acids. Germline CDR1 is MNHEY and CDR2 is SVGAGI. V lost 5 bases to trimming and J lost 0 bases; unmatched junction nucleotides: 2. The chain's CDR3 is CASSRGQSTDTQYF. CDR3 bases: TGTGCCAGCAGTCGGGGACAGAGCACAGATACGCAGTATTTT.

The rearrangement uses TRBV11-1 and TRBJ1-1, with D perhaps TRBD1 (6 bases). Germline CDR1 and CDR2: SGHAT and FQDESV (reference sequence). The CDR3 length is 13 residues. Trimming removed 5 bases from V and 11 bases from J, with 18 bases in between. CDR3 region: CASSPTGAGEAFF. CDR3 coding DNA: TGTGCCAGCAGCCCCACCGGGGCAGGGGAGGCTTTCTTT.

The CDR3 region is CAWSLLSVGTQYF. The CDR3 DNA is TGTGCCTGGAGCCTCCTTAGCGTGGGGACCCAGTACTTC. This chain links TRBV30 with TRBJ2-5, with D possibly being TRBD2 (5 bases). Germline CDR1 GTSNPN, CDR2 SVGIG (reference sequence). The CDR3 covers 13 residues. Trimming left V 3 bases short and J 7 bases short, with 15 bases between.

The J gene is TRBJ1-3, the V gene TRBV7-6, with D tentatively TRBD1 (5 bases). Trimming pared 1 base from V and 0 bases from J, leaving 7 bases between. Per the germline V gene, CDR1 is SGHVS and CDR2 is FNYEAQ. The CDR3 sequence is 15 residues long. DNA of the CDR3: TGTGCCAGCAGCTTAGGGGGCCTCTCTGGAAACACCATATATTTT. Translating it yields CASSLGGLSGNTIYF.

The CDR3 loop reads CASSPGLAGQISTYEQYF. The CDR3 DNA reads as TGTGCCAGCAGCCCGGGACTAGCGGGACAAATTAGTACCTACGAGCAGTACTTC. The rearrangement uses TRBV28 and TRBJ2-7, with 13 bases fitting TRBD2. The CDR3 has 18 amino acids. Germline-derived CDR1 and CDR2 are MDHEN and SYDVKM. J was trimmed by 2 bases and V by 6 bases; bases with no gene match: 13.